These T cell receptor beta chains were read from a single sample in a study of blood T cell repertoires in COVID-19. Produced via immunoSEQ multiplex PCR; TCRdb's table is partial and in-frame only. The profile shows roughly 400,000 clones, 80% to 90% of them singletons. The specimen sequenced was PBMCs or T cells enriched from blood (not recorded which). These receptors came from a man aged 25-40 years who had recovered from COVID-19. Each CDR3 is given with its conserved first and last residue. A D gene is named only where the DNA matches it firmly. Some rows mark clone size as missing; the rest say once, few, many or name a class of expanded clone.

clone size,D gene,V gene,J gene,CDR3 protein,CDR3 DNA
once,NA,TRBV21-1,TRBJ2-1,CASSKSQGTYNEQFF,TGTGCCAGCAGCAAATCCCAGGGGACCTACAATGAGCAGTTCTTC
NA,NA,TRBV5-6,TRBJ1-2,CASSWGREDGYTF,TGTGCCAGCAGCTGGGGCAGGGAGGATGGCTACACCTTC
NA,TRBD1,TRBV5-1,TRBJ2-1,CASSFGTEIDEQFF,TGCGCCAGCAGCTTCGGGACAGAGATCGATGAGCAGTTCTTC
NA,TRBD1,TRBV4-1,TRBJ1-2,CASSQETGTYGYTF,TGCGCCAGCAGCCAAGAGACAGGGACCTATGGCTACACCTTC
NA,TRBD2,TRBV5-4,TRBJ2-7,CASSPSGGSYEQYF,TGTGCCAGCAGCCCGTCGGGGGGCTCCTACGAGCAGTACTTC
NA,NA,TRBV29-1,TRBJ2-5,CSGALIVGETQYF,TGCAGCGGCGCCTTAATAGTCGGGGAGACCCAGTACTTC
few,NA,TRBV21-1,TRBJ1-1,CASKEGLNTEAFF,TGTGCCAGCAAGGAGGGGTTGAACACTGAAGCTTTCTTT
few,NA,TRBV27,TRBJ2-7,CASSLSEAATYEQYF,TGTGCCAGCAGTTTATCGGAGGCGGCAACCTACGAGCAGTACTTC
NA,TRBD2,TRBV28,TRBJ2-3,CASSPWTSGRFTDTQYF,TGTGCCAGCAGCCCGTGGACTAGCGGGAGGTTTACAGATACGCAGTATTTT
few,NA,TRBV7-2,TRBJ1-2,CASSVEGGDGGYTF,TGTGCCAGCAGCGTCGAGGGGGGGGACGGCGGCTACACCTTC
NA,TRBD2,TRBV2,TRBJ2-2,CASSGLAGGAGELFF,TGTGCCAGCAGCGGTCTAGCGGGAGGTGCCGGGGAGCTGTTTTTT
NA,NA,TRBV14,TRBJ1-1,CASRHTGRNTEAFF,TGTGCCAGCAGGCATACAGGGAGAAACACTGAAGCTTTCTTT
NA,TRBD1,TRBV19,TRBJ1-1,CASTMGDRVSGTEAFF,TGTGCCAGTACCATGGGGGACAGGGTCTCCGGCACTGAAGCTTTCTTT
once,NA,TRBV5-4,TRBJ1-3,CASSLRGGNTIYF,TGTGCCAGCAGCTTACGAGGAGGAAACACCATATATTTT
NA,NA,TRBV6-5,TRBJ2-3,CASSYSTRPDTQYF,TGTGCCAGCAGTTACTCGACGCGGCCAGATACGCAGTATTTT
NA,NA,TRBV10-2,TRBJ2-2,CASSEIALTGELFF,TGCGCCAGCAGTGAGATAGCTCTCACCGGGGAGCTGTTTTTT
NA,NA,TRBV30,TRBJ1-2,CAWSRGTYGYTF,TGTGCCTGGTCCAGGGGAACATATGGCTACACCTTC
NA,TRBD1,TRBV4-1,TRBJ1-5,CASSLTAPTGAGQPQHF,TGCGCCAGCAGCCTGACCGCTCCGACAGGGGCTGGTCAGCCCCAGCATTTT